These 21 T cell receptor beta chains were sequenced from one sample in a study of cytotoxic CD8 clonotypes in ibrutinib-treated CLL. Produced via immunoSEQ multiplex PCR; TCRdb's table is partial and in-frame only. The sample yields some 150,000 clones, roughly 83% seen once. The sequencing here drew on PBMCs, taken after 12 months of ibrutinib treatment. The source of these receptors is a human donor with chronic lymphocytic leukemia.

The chain carries TRBV11-2 and TRBJ2-1, with TRBD2 matching 8 bases. The CDR3 loop spans 15 amino acids. Losses at the gene ends were 3 bases for V and 9 bases for J; bases not matched to a gene: 10. Germline V gives CDR1 SGHAT, CDR2 FQNNGV. CDR3 loop: CASSFLTAGASEQFF. CDR3 DNA sequence: TGTGCCAGCAGCTTTTTAACAGCGGGAGCTAGTGAGCAGTTCTTC.

CDR3 nucleotide sequence: TGTGCCAGCAGGGAGGGACAAACCTACGAGCAGTACTTC. Translation: CASREGQTYEQYF. The V and J genes are TRBV6-5 and TRBJ2-7; D tentatively fits TRBD1 or TRBD2 (6 bases each). This CDR3 region has 13 residues. Trimming left V 6 bases short and J 2 bases short, with 11 bases between. Germline V CDR1 and CDR2: MNHEY, SVGAGI.

The chain carries TRBV6-5 and TRBJ1-3, with D hard to call. This CDR3 comprises 13 residues. V lost 8 bases and J 2 bases, leaving 10 bases between the germline ends. Germline CDR1 is MNHEY and CDR2 is SVGAGI. CDR3 DNA sequence: TGTGCCAGCGTAAGCAGCACTGGAAACACCATATATTTT. The encoded protein is CASVSSTGNTIYF.

This chain uses TRBV27 with TRBJ2-1; a possible D gene is TRBD2 (5 bases). Trimming cost V 5 bases and J 1 base, with 6 bases left between them. The germline V gene encodes CDR1 MNHEY and CDR2 SMNVEV (reference sequence). The CDR3 consists of 13 residues. CDR3 sequence reads: CASSRTSYNEQFF. As DNA, the CDR3 is TGTGCCAGCAGTAGGACTTCCTACAATGAGCAGTTCTTC.

The chain recombines TRBV7-2 with TRBJ1-2; D is ambiguous. CDR1 and CDR2 from the germline V gene are SGHTA and FQGNSA. With 1 base removed from V and 1 base from J, the gap between germline ends came to 7 bases. The CDR3 covers 14 residues. The DNA for the CDR3 is TGTGCCAGCAGCTTAGTTCCAGATAACTATGGCTACACCTTC. It specifies CASSLVPDNYGYTF.

The chain combines TRBV5-1 with TRBJ2-3; 10 bases fit TRBD2. Germline CDR1 and CDR2: SGHRS and YFSETQ. The CDR3 length is 14 residues. Unmatched junction bases numbered 3, after V lost 4 bases and J lost 4 bases. CDR3 nucleotide sequence: TGCGCCAGCAGCCTAGGACTAGCGGCAGATACGCAGTATTTT. Its protein is CASSLGLAADTQYF.

The rearrangement links TRBV5-5 to TRBJ2-3, with TRBD2 matching over 7 bases. The V gene's germline CDR1 is SGHKS and CDR2 YYEKEE (reference sequence). The CDR3 runs to 15 residues. J lost 5 bases, V lost 0 bases, and 6 bases had no gene match. The CDR3, as DNA: TGTGCCAGCAGCTTGGAGGGCGGGAGAGGAGATACGCAGTATTTT. This translates into CASSLEGGRGDTQYF. The variable domain in full, completed from reference TRBV5-5 and TRBJ2-3, reads DAGVTQSPTHLIKTRGQQVTLRCSPISGHKSVSWYQQVLGQGPQFIFQYYEKEERGRGNFPDRFSARQFPNYSSELNVNALLLGDSALYLCASSLEGGRGDTQYFGPGTRLTVL.

This sequence joins TRBV29-1 and TRBJ1-2; the D gene is possibly TRBD1 (5 bases). The CDR3 covers 12 residues. The V end lost 2 bases, the J end lost 4 bases, and 8 bases lay between the germline ends. From germline, CDR1 is SQVTM and CDR2 ANQGSEA. The CDR3 nucleotides read TGCAGCGTTGAAAGACAGCTCTATGGCTACACCTTC. This sequence encodes CSVERQLYGYTF.

V gene TRBV9 combines with J gene TRBJ2-3, with 7 bases aligning to TRBD2. The CDR3 is made up of 16 amino acids. Germline V lookup: CDR1 SGDLS, CDR2 YYNGEE. With 7 bases clipped from V and 2 bases from J, the junction kept 13 bases outside the gene matches. The CDR3 bases are TGTGCCAGCGCCATTGGCGGGAGCGTTTACACAGATACGCAGTATTTT. Amino acids: CASAIGGSVYTDTQYF.

This clone turned up a few times. The rearrangement joins TRBV2 to TRBJ2-6; the D is unclear. The V end was cut by 7 bases, the J end by 3 bases, with 13 bases between. Per germline, CDR1 SNHLY and CDR2 FYNNEI. The CDR3 contains 15 residues. The CDR3 DNA sequence: TGTGCCAGCATGGACCAACTCAGTGGGGCCAACGTCCTGACTTTC. It encodes CASMDQLSGANVLTF.

The chain recombines TRBV25-1 with TRBJ2-2, with 7 bases lining up with TRBD2. This CDR3 is built from 16 residues. Looked up from germline, CDR1 is MGHDK and CDR2 is SYGVNS. J gave up 4 bases and V 0 bases, and 5 bases lay outside the gene matches. The CDR3 DNA reads TGTGCCAGCAGTGAATATGGGGGGGAGGCCACCGGGGAGCTGTTTTTT. Translating gives CASSEYGGEATGELFF.

The rearrangement links TRBV27 to TRBJ1-2; tentatively, D is TRBD1 (5 bases). V was pared by 0 bases and J by 8 bases, with 10 bases between. CDR3 length equals 13 residues. CDR1 and CDR2 from the germline V gene are MNHEY and SMNVEV (reference sequence). The CDR3 here is CASSLSTGVGYTF. CDR3 DNA sequence: TGTGCCAGCAGTTTATCGACGGGGGTCGGCTACACCTTC.

V gene TRBV5-4 combines with J gene TRBJ2-5, with TRBD2 matching over 11 bases. The CDR3 has 15 residues. Trimming at V came to 4 bases and at J to 3 bases, leaving 5 bases not matched to a gene. CDR1 is SGHNT, CDR2 YYREEE, per germline (reference sequence). The CDR3 DNA is TGTGCCAGCAGCAATAGCGGGAGGGCCGAAGAGACCCAGTACTTC. This sequence encodes CASSNSGRAEETQYF.

A single count supports this clone. V usage is TRBV15 and J usage is TRBJ2-1; D ambiguous. CDR1 is LNHNV and CDR2 is YYDKDF in the germline V gene (reference sequence). This CDR3 region has 12 residues. Trimming cost V 0 bases and J 10 bases, with 7 bases left between them. This CDR3 reads CATSRDLREQFF. The CDR3 nucleotides read TGTGCCACCAGCAGAGATTTGCGCGAGCAGTTCTTC.

The chain recombines TRBV9 with TRBJ2-1; D remains ambiguous. This CDR3 contains 14 residues. V shed 4 bases and J shed 4 bases, with 12 bases lying between them. Germline assignment: CDR1 SGDLS and CDR2 YYNGEE. DNA of the CDR3: TGTGCCAGCAGCTCATACCCCCAATACAATGAGCAGTTCTTC. Its protein product is CASSSYPQYNEQFF.

The rearrangement links TRBV30 to TRBJ1-4, with D hard to call. The germline V gene has CDR1 GTSNPN and CDR2 SVGIG (reference sequence). This CDR3 region has 15 residues. V lost 2 bases to trimming and J lost 5 bases, with 15 bases between them. As DNA, the CDR3 is TGTGCCTGGAGTCCCTCACATGGCCTCAATGAAAAACTGTTTTTT. It yields the protein CAWSPSHGLNEKLFF.

With regard to this clone: The sample carries other DNA sequences with the same CDR3. The J gene is TRBJ2-5, the V gene TRBV2; TRBD1 agrees at 8 bases. Germline CDR1 reads SNHLY; CDR2 reads FYNNEI. V was pared by 9 bases and J by 5 bases, with 5 bases of the junction left unmatched. The CDR3 is 12 residues long. The CDR3 reads CASQGAGETQYF. The CDR3 DNA sequence: TGTGCCAGTCAGGGGGCCGGGGAGACCCAGTACTTC. Together with reference TRBV2 and TRBJ2-5, the CDR3 gives the full variable domain: EPEVTQTPSHQVTQMGQEVILRCVPISNHLYFYWYRQILGQKVEFLVSFYNNEISEKSEIFDDQFSVERPDGSNFTLKIRSTKLEDSAMYFCASQGAGETQYFGPGTRLLVL.

The chain carries TRBV11-2 and TRBJ2-5; D gene unclear. Trimming pared 4 bases from V and 4 bases from J, leaving 13 bases between. The germline gives CDR1 SGHAT, CDR2 FQNNGV. There are 14 residues in the CDR3. DNA of the CDR3: TGTGCCAGCAGCTCTCCCGGGCGGTTAGAGACCCAGTACTTC. Translated: CASSSPGRLETQYF.

This sequence joins TRBV19 and TRBJ2-2, with TRBD1 identical over 11 bases. The CDR3 has 15 amino acids. CDR1 LNHDA and CDR2 SQIVND come from the germline V gene (reference sequence). Germline trimming cut 6 bases from V and 3 bases from J; bases unmatched to any gene: 3. The DNA for the CDR3 is TGTGCCAGTAGGGGGACAGGGGGAGACACCGGGGAGCTGTTTTTT. Its translation: CASRGTGGDTGELFF. Full variable domain (remainder filled in from reference TRBV19 and TRBJ2-2): DGGITQSPKYLFRKEGQNVTLSCEQNLNHDAMYWYRQDPGQGLRLIYYSQIVNDFQKGDIAEGYSVSREKKESFPLTVTSAQKNPTAFYLCASRGTGGDTGELFFGEGSRLTVL.

The J gene is TRBJ2-1, the V gene TRBV27; D is unclear. In germline, CDR1 is MNHEY, CDR2 SMNVEV (reference sequence). Trimming shortened V by 11 bases and J by 0 bases, and 8 bases separated the two germline ends. This CDR3 has 12 residues. The CDR3 bases are TGTGCCGTATGGAGCTCCTACAATGAGCAGTTCTTC. As protein: CAVWSSYNEQFF.

This clone showed up just a few times. The CDR3 region has the DNA TGTGCCAGCAGTGAAGGGGACAGTTATAACTATGGCTACACCTTC. It is translated as CASSEGDSYNYGYTF. V is TRBV6-1 and J is TRBJ1-2; 7 bases fit TRBD1. Trimming cost V 1 base and J 1 base; bases outside gene matches: 3. Germline CDR1 MNHNS, CDR2 SASEGT. CDR3 size: 15 residues.